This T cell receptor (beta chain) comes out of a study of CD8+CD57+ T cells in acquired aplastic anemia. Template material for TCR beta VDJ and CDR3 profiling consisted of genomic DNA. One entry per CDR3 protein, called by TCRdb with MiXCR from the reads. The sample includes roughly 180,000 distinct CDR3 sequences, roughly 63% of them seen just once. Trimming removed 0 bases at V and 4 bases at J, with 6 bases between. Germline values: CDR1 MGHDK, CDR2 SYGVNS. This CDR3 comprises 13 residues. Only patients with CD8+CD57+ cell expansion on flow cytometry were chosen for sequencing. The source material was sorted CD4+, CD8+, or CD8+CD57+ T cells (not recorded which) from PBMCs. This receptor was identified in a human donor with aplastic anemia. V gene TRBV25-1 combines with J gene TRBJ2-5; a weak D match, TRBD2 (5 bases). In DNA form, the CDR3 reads TGTGCCAGCAGTGAATATGGGAGAGAGACCCAGTACTTC. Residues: CASSEYGRETQYF.